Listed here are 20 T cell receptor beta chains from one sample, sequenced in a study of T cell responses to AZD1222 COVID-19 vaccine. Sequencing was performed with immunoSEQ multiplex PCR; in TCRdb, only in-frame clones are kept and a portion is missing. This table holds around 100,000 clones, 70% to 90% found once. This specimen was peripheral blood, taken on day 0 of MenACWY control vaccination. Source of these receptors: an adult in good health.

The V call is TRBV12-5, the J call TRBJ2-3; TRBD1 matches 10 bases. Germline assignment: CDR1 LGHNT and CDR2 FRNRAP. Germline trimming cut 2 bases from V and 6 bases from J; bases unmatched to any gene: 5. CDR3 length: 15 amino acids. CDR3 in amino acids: CASGLSDRGQDTQYF. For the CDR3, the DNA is TGTGCTAGTGGTTTGTCCGACAGGGGGCAGGATACGCAGTATTTT.

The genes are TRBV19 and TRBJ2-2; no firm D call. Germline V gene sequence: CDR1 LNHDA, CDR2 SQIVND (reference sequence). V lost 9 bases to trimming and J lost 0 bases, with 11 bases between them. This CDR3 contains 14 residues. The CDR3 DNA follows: TGTGCCAGCAGGATTGACGCGAACACCGGGGAGCTGTTTTTT. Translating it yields CASRIDANTGELFF.

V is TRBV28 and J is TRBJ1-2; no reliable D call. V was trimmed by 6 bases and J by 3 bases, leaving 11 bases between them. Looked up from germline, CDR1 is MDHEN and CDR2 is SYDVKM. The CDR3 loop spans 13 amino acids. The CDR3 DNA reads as TGTGCCAGCAGGCCAGCAGTCGACTATGGCTACACCTTC. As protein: CASRPAVDYGYTF.

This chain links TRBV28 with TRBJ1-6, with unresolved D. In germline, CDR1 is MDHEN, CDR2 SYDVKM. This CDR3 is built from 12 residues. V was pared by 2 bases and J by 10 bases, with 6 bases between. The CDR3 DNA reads TGTGCCAGCAGTTTAAGTCTCTCACCCCTCCACTTT. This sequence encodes CASSLSLSPLHF.

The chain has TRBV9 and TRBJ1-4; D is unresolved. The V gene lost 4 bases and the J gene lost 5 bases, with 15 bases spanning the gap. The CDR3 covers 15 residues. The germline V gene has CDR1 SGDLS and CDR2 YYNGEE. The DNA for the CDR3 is TGTGCCAGCAGCCCGGGTTGGGGTAGGAATGAAAAACTGTTTTTT. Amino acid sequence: CASSPGWGRNEKLFF.

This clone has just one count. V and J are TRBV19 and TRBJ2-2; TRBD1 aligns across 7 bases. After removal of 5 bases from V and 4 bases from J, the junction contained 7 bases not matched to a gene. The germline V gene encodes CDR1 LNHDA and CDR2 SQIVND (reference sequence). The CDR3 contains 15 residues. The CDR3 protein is CASSDIRGFTGELFF. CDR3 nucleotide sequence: TGTGCCAGTAGTGACATCAGGGGGTTCACCGGGGAGCTGTTTTTT.

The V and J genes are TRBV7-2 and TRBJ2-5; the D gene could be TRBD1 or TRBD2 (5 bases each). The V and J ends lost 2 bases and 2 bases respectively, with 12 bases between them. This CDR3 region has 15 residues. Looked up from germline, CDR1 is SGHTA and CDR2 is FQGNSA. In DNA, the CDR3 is TGTGCCAGCAGCTTACTTGGGGGTGGGCAAGAGACCCAGTACTTC. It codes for CASSLLGGGQETQYF. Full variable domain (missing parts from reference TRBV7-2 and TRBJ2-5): GAGVSQSPSNKVTEKGKDVELRCDPISGHTALYWYRQSLGQGLEFLIYFQGNSAPDKSGLPSDRFSAERTGGSVSTLTIQRTQQEDSAVYLCASSLLGGGQETQYFGPGTRLLVL.

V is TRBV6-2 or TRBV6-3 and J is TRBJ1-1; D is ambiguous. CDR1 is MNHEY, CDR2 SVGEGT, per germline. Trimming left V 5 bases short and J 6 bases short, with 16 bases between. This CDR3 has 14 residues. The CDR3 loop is CASSLSSGVSEAFF. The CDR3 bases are TGTGCCAGCAGTCTGTCCAGTGGAGTTTCTGAAGCTTTCTTT.

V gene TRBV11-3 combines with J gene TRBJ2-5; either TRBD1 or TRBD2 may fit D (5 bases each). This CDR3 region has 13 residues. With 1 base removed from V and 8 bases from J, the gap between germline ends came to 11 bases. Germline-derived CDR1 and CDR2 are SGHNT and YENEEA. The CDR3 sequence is CASSLGRRDTQYF. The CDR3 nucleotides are TGTGCCAGCAGCTTAGGCCGCCGGGACACCCAGTACTTC.

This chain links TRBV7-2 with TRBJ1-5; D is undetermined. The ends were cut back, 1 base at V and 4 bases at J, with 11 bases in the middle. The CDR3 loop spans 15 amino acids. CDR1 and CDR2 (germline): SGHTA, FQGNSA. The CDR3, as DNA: TGTGCCAGCAGCTTAGTGAGTTTAGATAATCAGCCCCAGCATTTT. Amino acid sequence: CASSLVSLDNQPQHF.

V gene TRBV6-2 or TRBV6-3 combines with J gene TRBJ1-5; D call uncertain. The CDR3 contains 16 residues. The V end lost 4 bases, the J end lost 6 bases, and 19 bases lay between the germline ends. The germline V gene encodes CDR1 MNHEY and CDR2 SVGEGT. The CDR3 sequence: CASSSPGSALSQPQHF. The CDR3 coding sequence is TGTGCCAGCAGTTCCCCAGGCTCAGCTCTGAGTCAGCCCCAGCATTTT.

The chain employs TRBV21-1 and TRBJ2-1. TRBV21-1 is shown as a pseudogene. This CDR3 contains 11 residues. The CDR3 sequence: CASSDANEQFF. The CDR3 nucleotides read TGTGCCAGCAGCGACGCCAATGAGCAGTTCTTC.

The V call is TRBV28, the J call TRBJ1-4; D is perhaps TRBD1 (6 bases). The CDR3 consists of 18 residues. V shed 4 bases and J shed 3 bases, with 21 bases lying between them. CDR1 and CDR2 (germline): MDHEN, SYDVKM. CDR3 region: CASSSPEGRGNSNEKLFF. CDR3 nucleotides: TGTGCCAGCAGTTCACCGGAGGGCAGGGGCAATTCTAATGAAAAACTGTTTTTT. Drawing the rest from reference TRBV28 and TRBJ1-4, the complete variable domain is DVKVTQSSRYLVKRTGEKVFLECVQDMDHENMFWYRQDPGLGLRLIYFSYDVKMKEKGDIPEGYSVSREKKERFSLILESASTNQTSMYLCASSSPEGRGNSNEKLFFGSGTQLSVL.

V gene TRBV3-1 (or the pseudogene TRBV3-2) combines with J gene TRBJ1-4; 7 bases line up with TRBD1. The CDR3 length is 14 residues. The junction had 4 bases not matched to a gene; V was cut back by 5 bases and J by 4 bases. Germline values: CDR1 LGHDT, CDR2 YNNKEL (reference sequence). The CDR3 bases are TGTGCCAGCAGCTCGGGACAGTTTAATGAAAAACTGTTTTTT. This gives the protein CASSSGQFNEKLFF.

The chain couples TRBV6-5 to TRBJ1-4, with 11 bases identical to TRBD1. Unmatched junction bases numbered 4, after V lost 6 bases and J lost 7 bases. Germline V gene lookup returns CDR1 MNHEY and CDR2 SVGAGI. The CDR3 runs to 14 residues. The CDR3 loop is CASSSGTGGEKLFF. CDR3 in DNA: TGTGCCAGCAGCTCCGGGACAGGGGGTGAAAAACTGTTTTTT.

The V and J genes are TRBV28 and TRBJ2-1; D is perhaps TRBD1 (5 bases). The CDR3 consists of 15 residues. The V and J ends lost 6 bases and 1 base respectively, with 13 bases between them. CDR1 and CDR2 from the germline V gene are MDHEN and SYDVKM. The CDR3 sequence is CASSTDRLSYNEQFF. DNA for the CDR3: TGTGCCAGCAGCACCGACAGACTTTCCTACAATGAGCAGTTCTTC.

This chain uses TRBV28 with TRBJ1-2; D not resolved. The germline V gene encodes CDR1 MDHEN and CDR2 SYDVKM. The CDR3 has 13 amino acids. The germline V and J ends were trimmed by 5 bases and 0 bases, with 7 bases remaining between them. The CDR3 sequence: CASSPGSNYGYTF. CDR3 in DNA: TGTGCCAGCAGTCCGGGGTCTAACTATGGCTACACCTTC.

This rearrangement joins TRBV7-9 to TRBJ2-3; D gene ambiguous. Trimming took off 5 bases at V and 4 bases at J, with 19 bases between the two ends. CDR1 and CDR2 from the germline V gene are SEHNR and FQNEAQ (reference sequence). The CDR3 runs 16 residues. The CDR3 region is CASSPPNAPISDTQYF. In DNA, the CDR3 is TGTGCCAGCAGCCCGCCGAACGCACCCATTTCAGATACGCAGTATTTT. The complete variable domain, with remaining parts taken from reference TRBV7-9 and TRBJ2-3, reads DTGVSQNPRHKITKRGQNVTFRCDPISEHNRLYWYRQTLGQGPEFLTYFQNEAQLEKSRLLSDRFSAERPKGSFSTLEIQRTEQGDSAMYLCASSPPNAPISDTQYFGPGTRLTVL.

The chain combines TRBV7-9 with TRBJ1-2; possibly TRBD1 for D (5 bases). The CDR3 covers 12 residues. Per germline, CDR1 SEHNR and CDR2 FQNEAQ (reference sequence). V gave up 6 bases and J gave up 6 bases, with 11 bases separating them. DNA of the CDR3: TGTGCCAGCAGGATGGGACGTGATGGCTACACCTTC. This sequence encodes CASRMGRDGYTF.

CDR3 DNA: TGTGCCAGCAGCTTAGCTGACGGTGAGCAGTACTTC. Its protein is CASSLADGEQYF. The V gene is TRBV7-9, the J gene TRBJ2-7; D unresolved. V lost 0 bases and J 7 bases, leaving 7 bases between the germline ends. This CDR3 region has 12 residues. Germline CDR1 is SEHNR and CDR2 is FQNEAQ (reference sequence).